The rows below give T cell receptor beta chains drawn from one sample of a study of blood T cell repertoires in COVID-19. Sequencing used immunoSEQ multiplex PCR; TCRdb keeps in-frame clones, though not all of them. The sample holds about 480,000 clones, 70% to 90% seen once. The source material was PBMCs or T cells enriched from blood (not recorded which). The source of these receptors is a woman aged 18-29 years with acute COVID-19. Both conserved end residues are part of each CDR3. A D gene is named only where the DNA matches it firmly. Size is omitted from some rows. Given values are once, few, many or a class for expanded clones.

v_gene	j_gene	d_gene	abundance	CDR3aa	CDR3nt
TRBV6-5	TRBJ1-2	.	.	CASSRGTADGYTF	TGTGCCAGCAGCCGCGGGACGGCTGATGGCTACACCTTC
TRBV4-1	TRBJ1-2	TRBD1	.	CASSQDLGGQGEGYTF	TGCGCCAGCAGCCAAGATTTGGGCGGACAGGGGGAAGGCTACACCTTC
TRBV7-9	TRBJ2-5	TRBD2	once	CASSLGGTLVQETQYF	TGTGCCAGCAGCTTGGGAGGGACCCTAGTCCAAGAGACCCAGTACTTC
TRBV28	TRBJ2-7	.	.	CASSHPGNSYEQYF	TGTGCCAGCAGTCACCCCGGGAATTCCTACGAGCAGTACTTC
TRBV30	TRBJ2-1	.	.	CAWSVIQYNEQFF	TGTGCCTGGAGTGTAATACAGTACAATGAGCAGTTCTTC
TRBV6-6	TRBJ1-5	TRBD1	.	CASSYPGTVDQPQHF	TGTGCCAGCAGTTATCCCGGGACAGTAGATCAGCCCCAGCATTTT
TRBV19	TRBJ1-1	.	.	CASIVRSEAFF	TGTGCCAGTATTGTACGGTCTGAAGCTTTCTTT
TRBV2	TRBJ1-1	.	.	CASSYTENTEAFF	TGTGCCAGCAGTTACACAGAGAACACTGAAGCTTTCTTT
TRBV5-5	TRBJ1-2	TRBD1	few	CASSLGTGGGYTF	TGTGCCAGCAGCCTCGGGACAGGTGGGGGCTACACCTTC
TRBV4-3	TRBJ2-2	.	.	CASSHPRGGVAVNTGELFF	TGCGCCAGCAGCCACCCTAGAGGCGGGGTAGCGGTGAACACCGGGGAGCTGTTTTTT
TRBV21-1	TRBJ2-7	.	.	CASSMLDSGVHEQYF	TGTGCCAGCAGCATGTTGGACTCTGGAGTCCACGAGCAGTACTTC
TRBV5-6	TRBJ1-2	.	.	CASSQPDRNKDPNYGYTF	TGTGCCAGCAGCCAACCTGACAGGAACAAAGACCCTAACTATGGCTACACCTTC
TRBV30	TRBJ1-2	.	.	CAWSISGGTNYGYTF	TGTGCCTGGAGTATCAGCGGTGGGACAAATTATGGCTACACCTTC
TRBV4-1	TRBJ2-1	.	.	CASSQDHTGSSYNEQFF	TGCGCCAGCAGCCAGGACCATACAGGGAGCTCCTACAATGAGCAGTTCTTC
TRBV5-1	TRBJ1-1	TRBD1	.	CASSQRTGRNTEAFF	TGCGCCAGCAGCCAGCGGACAGGGCGGAACACTGAAGCTTTCTTT
TRBV5-1	TRBJ2-7	TRBD2	.	CASSLLPGRAGEQYF	TGCGCCAGCAGCTTGCTCCCCGGGAGGGCTGGCGAGCAGTACTTC
TRBV6-4	TRBJ2-3	.	.	CASSDGRFSTDTQYF	TGTGCCAGCAGTGACGGGAGATTCAGCACAGATACGCAGTATTTT
TRBV5-1	TRBJ1-4	TRBD1	.	CASSAGTANEKLFF	TGCGCCAGCAGCGCTGGGACAGCGAATGAAAAACTGTTTTTT
TRBV6-6	TRBJ1-4	.	.	CASRYEGATNEKLFF	TGTGCCAGCAGATACGAGGGGGCAACTAATGAAAAACTGTTTTTT
TRBV7-2	TRBJ2-5	.	.	CASSSVALRGVETQYF	TGTGCCAGCAGCTCGGTCGCCCTCAGGGGAGTCGAGACCCAGTACTTC
TRBV29-1	TRBJ1-5	.	.	CSATGEGQPQHF	TGCAGCGCCACCGGGGAGGGACAGCCCCAGCATTTT
TRBV13	TRBJ2-7	.	.	CASSLVRGSYEQYF	TGTGCCAGCAGCTTAGTAAGGGGATCCTACGAGCAGTACTTC
TRBV18	TRBJ2-3	TRBD1	.	CASSGQDSSTDTQYF	TGTGCCAGCTCCGGACAGGACTCTAGCACAGATACGCAGTATTTT
TRBV12-3/TRBV12-4	TRBJ1-6	.	.	CASSSPYLSTLHF	TGTGCCAGCAGTTCACCCTATTTAAGTACCCTCCACTTT
TRBV6-5	TRBJ1-3	TRBD1	few	CASSWDRGRGNTIYF	TGTGCCAGCAGTTGGGACAGGGGGCGTGGAAACACCATATATTTT
TRBV5-8	TRBJ1-4	TRBD1	.	CASSSGQGFEKLFF	TGTGCCAGCAGCTCGGGACAGGGTTTCGAAAAACTGTTTTTT
TRBV4-1	TRBJ1-2	.	.	CASSQGGATYGYTF	TGCGCCAGCAGCCAAGGGGGCGCTACCTATGGCTACACCTTC
TRBV11-2	TRBJ1-2	.	.	CASSLNTGAKPSNYGYTF	TGTGCCAGCAGCTTAAATACAGGCGCGAAGCCTTCTAACTATGGCTACACCTTC
TRBV18	TRBJ1-2	TRBD1	.	CASSPRDSYGYTF	TGTGCCAGCTCACCACGGGACAGTTATGGCTACACCTTC
TRBV13	TRBJ2-5	.	.	CASSSGLEEVQYF	TGTGCCAGCAGCTCTGGGCTAGAGGAGGTCCAGTACTTC
TRBV7-6	TRBJ1-5	TRBD1	.	CASSTQGRMSNQPQHF	TGTGCCAGCAGCACACAGGGGCGGATGAGCAATCAGCCCCAGCATTTT
TRBV1	TRBJ2-1	.	once	CTSSQDPVVASSNEQFF	TGCACCAGCAGCCAAGATCCCGTAGTAGCGAGCTCCAATGAGCAGTTCTTC
TRBV30	TRBJ1-3	.	once	CAWSTGSSGNTIYF	TGTGCCTGGAGTACGGGGAGCTCTGGAAACACCATATATTTT
TRBV27	TRBJ1-2	.	.	CASSPRDAYGYTF	TGTGCCAGCAGTCCCCGGGATGCCTATGGCTACACCTTC
TRBV7-2	TRBJ1-1	.	.	CASSYDRYTEAFF	TGTGCCAGCAGCTACGACAGATACACTGAAGCTTTCTTT
TRBV5-1	TRBJ1-1	.	.	CASSPELRRMNTEAFF	TGCGCCAGCAGCCCGGAGTTGCGTAGGATGAACACTGAAGCTTTCTTT
TRBV9	TRBJ1-4	.	.	CASSASVATNEKLFF	TGTGCCAGCAGCGCCTCAGTTGCAACTAATGAAAAACTGTTTTTT
TRBV5-4	TRBJ2-7	TRBD2	.	CASSPGGSGRADEQYF	TGTGCCAGCAGCCCCGGTGGTAGCGGGAGGGCCGACGAGCAGTACTTC
TRBV5-6	TRBJ2-7	TRBD2	.	CASSLPSGSYEQYF	TGTGCCAGCAGCTTGCCTAGCGGGAGCTACGAGCAGTACTTC
TRBV11-2	TRBJ2-7	.	.	CASSPPDSSIYEQYF	TGTGCCAGCAGCCCCCCGGACAGTTCTATCTACGAGCAGTACTTC
TRBV19	TRBJ2-3	TRBD1	.	CASSTADRVGTDTQYF	TGTGCCAGTAGTACAGCGGACAGGGTAGGCACAGATACGCAGTATTTT
TRBV11-3	TRBJ2-3	TRBD2	.	CASSSGLAGTDTQYF	TGTGCCAGCAGCTCGGGACTAGCGGGTACAGATACGCAGTATTTT
TRBV3-1/TRBV3-2	TRBJ1-2	TRBD1	.	CASSPRGQGGYGYTF	TGTGCCAGCAGCCCCAGGGGGCAGGGCGGCTATGGCTACACCTTC
TRBV5-4	TRBJ2-5	TRBD2	.	CASSRRLAGGFGETQYF	TGTGCCAGCAGCAGAAGACTAGCGGGAGGGTTTGGGGAGACCCAGTACTTC
TRBV7-9	TRBJ2-7	TRBD1	.	CASSLVRDRGSYYEQYF	TGTGCCAGCAGCTTAGTTCGGGACAGGGGATCTTACTACGAGCAGTACTTC
TRBV23-1	TRBJ1-6	.	.	CASLKNEPNYNSPLHF	TGCGCCAGTCTTAAAAACGAGCCCAACTATAATTCACCCCTCCACTTT
TRBV11-2	TRBJ1-2	.	.	CASSLDRAGGYTF	TGTGCCAGCAGCTTAGACAGGGCGGGAGGCTACACCTTC
TRBV9	TRBJ2-5	TRBD2	.	CASSSTSGERFGETQYF	TGTGCCAGCAGCTCGACTAGCGGGGAGCGGTTTGGAGAGACCCAGTACTTC